This T cell receptor beta chain was captured in a study of post-analysis software for immune sequencing data. TCR beta cDNA libraries had unique molecular identifiers. TCRdb called the PCR reads again in MiXCR, with one record for every CDR3 protein. The sample yields roughly 600,000 distinct CDR3 sequences, roughly 45% seen once. In regard to this clonotype: The antigen is undetermined.

The study's findings and limits: TRBV segments more frequent in patients than in controls numbered several and included TRBV5-6, TRBV5-1 and TRBV20-1. Samples sharing a preparation batch grouped tightly together when assessed by F measure. Significantly lower normalized Chao1 diversity was seen in multiple sclerosis patients than in controls.

Germline V gene lookup returns CDR1 MGHRA and CDR2 YSYEKL. The CDR3 has 16 residues. The sequenced sample consisted of blood. This clonotype was obtained from a girl aged 10-17 years with multiple sclerosis. The rearrangement uses TRBV4-1 and TRBJ2-1; 10 nucleotides match TRBD2. The J call may be faulty, since TRBJ2-7 better matches the DNA end. CDR3 in DNA: TGCGCCAGCAGCGGGAGTGGACTAGCGGCCTACAATGAGCAGTACTTC. Its translation is CASSGSGLAAYNEQYF.